A single T cell receptor (beta chain) is shown here with its context. Its antigen remains undetermined. The input lacks base qualities; no much larger clone sits a single base away. The entry originates in a study of blood T cell repertoires in COVID-19 (dated by TCRdb to the early 2020s). For the study in its entirety: Samples from collaborators originated in the United States, Italy and Spain and spanned both the acute and convalescent phases of COVID-19. The prospective study material was composed of cDNA or gDNA derived from T cells, B-cell-depleted T cells, or PBMCs. The dataset comprised deeply sampled blood TCRbeta repertoires from subjects exposed to, actively infected with, or recovered from COVID-19. A freely available public database, intended as a resource for researchers studying the immune response to SARS-CoV-2, is where the repertoires were released. The samples were drawn from the first 160 participants of the ongoing ImmuneRACE study and from more than 1,000 subjects provided by 6 global collaborators. The sample metadata nearly always contained a de-identified subject ID, COVID-19 status, age in years and sex. Where HLA class I and class II types were available, the types were taken from metadata supplied by the sample provider, not from assay-based typing. Paper-wide results and their limitations: How much clinical and demographic metadata was included differed by source and by participant, and the metadata was provided uncurated.

Per the germline V gene, SNHLY is the CDR1 and FYNNEI is the CDR2. Trimmed from V: 6 bases; trimmed from J: 0 bases; junction bases lacking a gene match: 6. From the cysteine up to the phenylalanine, the CDR3 has a length of 15 residues. Only the CDR3 DNA stays, 45 bases, in frame from base 1. TCRbeta CDR3 regions were amplified from genomic DNA using the immunoSEQ Assay, a bias-controlled multiplex PCR. As for how the authors treated the data: The number of nucleated cells in each sample was estimated from the amplification of reference gene primers within the assay. To quantify the absolute abundance of each unique TCRbeta CDR3 rearrangement, sequence reads were collapsed and filtered. For each sample, productive Simpson clonality was calculated as the square root of Simpson's diversity index across productive rearrangements. This is the immuneACCESS table as TCRdb keeps it, with only in-frame sequences that have V and J called. A part of the clones is gone; compared with another copy, unresolved V genes explain less than half, and the rest is unexplained. D and trimming were read from the DNA, whereas the V and J calls and clone size are those reported in that table. Across this sample there are 200,000 to 300,000 clones, with around 84% seen only once. Less than 5% of the sample belongs to the ten largest clones.

The collaborating institutions used their own protocols to collect whole blood in K2EDTA tubes. For TCRbeta analysis, collaborators shipped samples in one of three forms: frozen whole blood, isolated PBMCs, or DNA extracted from either of those sample types. The chain uses TRBV2 and TRBJ1-2, with 8 central nucleotides matching TRBD1. This receptor was taken from a man aged 55 to 70 with acute or convalescent COVID-19. What was sequenced was peripheral blood. The encoded CDR3 is CASSMDRATNYGYTF. The nucleotide sequence is TGTGCCAGCAGCATGGACAGGGCGACTAACTATGGCTACACCTTC. Reference TRBV2 and TRBJ1-2 proteins supply the regions before and after the CDR3; the full variable domain is: EPEVTQTPSHQVTQMGQEVILRCVPISNHLYFYWYRQILGQKVEFLVSFYNNEISEKSEIFDDQFSVERPDGSNFTLKIRSTKLEDSAMYFCASSMDRATNYGYTFGSGTRLTVV.